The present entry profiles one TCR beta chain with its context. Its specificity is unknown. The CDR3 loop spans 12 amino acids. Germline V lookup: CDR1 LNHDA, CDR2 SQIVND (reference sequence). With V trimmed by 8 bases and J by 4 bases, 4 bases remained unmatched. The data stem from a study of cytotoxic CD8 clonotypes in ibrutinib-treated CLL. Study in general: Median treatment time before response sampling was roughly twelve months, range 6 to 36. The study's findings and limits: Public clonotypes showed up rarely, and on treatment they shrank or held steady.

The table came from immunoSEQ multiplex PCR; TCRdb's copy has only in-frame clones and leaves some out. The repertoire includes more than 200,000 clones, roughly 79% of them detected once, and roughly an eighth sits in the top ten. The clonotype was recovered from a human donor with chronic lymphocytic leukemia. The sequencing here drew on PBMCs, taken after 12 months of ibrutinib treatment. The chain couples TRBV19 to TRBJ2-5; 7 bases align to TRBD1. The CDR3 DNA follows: TGTGCCAGTGGGACAGTCGGAGAGACCCAGTACTTC. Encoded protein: CASGTVGETQYF.